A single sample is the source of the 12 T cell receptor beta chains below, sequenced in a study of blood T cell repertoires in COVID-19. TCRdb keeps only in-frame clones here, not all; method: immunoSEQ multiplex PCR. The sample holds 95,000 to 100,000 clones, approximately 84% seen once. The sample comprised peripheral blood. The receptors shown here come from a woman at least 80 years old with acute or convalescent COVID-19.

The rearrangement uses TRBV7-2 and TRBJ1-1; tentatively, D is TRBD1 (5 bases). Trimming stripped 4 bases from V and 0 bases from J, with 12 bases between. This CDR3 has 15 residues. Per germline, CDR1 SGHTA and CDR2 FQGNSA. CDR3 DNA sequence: TGTGCCAGCAGCTCCCAGACAGATTTGAACACTGAAGCTTTCTTT. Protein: CASSSQTDLNTEAFF.

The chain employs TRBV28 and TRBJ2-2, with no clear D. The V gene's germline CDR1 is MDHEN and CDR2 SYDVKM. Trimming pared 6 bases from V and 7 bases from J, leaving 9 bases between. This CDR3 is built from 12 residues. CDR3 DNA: TGTGCCAGCAGACGGTCAGGCGGGGAGCTGTTTTTT. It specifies CASRRSGGELFF. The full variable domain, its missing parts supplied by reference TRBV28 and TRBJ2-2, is DVKVTQSSRYLVKRTGEKVFLECVQDMDHENMFWYRQDPGLGLRLIYFSYDVKMKEKGDIPEGYSVSREKKERFSLILESASTNQTSMYLCASRRSGGELFFGEGSRLTVL.

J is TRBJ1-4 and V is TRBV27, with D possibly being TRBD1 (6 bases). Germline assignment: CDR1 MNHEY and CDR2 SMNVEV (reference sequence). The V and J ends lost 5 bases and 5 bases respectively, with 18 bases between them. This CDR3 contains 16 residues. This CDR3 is CASSPTLGGPNEKLFF. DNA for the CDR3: TGTGCCAGCAGTCCCACCCTAGGGGGACCCAATGAAAAACTGTTTTTT.

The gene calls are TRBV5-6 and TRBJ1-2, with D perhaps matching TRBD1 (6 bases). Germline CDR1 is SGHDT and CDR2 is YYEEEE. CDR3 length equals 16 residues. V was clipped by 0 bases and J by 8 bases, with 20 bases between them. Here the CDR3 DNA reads TGTGCCAGCAGCTTGGCCGGGACAACTAAGACTGGGGGCTACACCTTC. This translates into CASSLAGTTKTGGYTF.

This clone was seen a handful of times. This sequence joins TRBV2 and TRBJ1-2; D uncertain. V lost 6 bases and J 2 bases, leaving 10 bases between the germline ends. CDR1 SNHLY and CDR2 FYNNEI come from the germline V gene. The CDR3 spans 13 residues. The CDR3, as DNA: TGTGCCAGCAGCCTCGGAGGGAACTATGGCTACACCTTC. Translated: CASSLGGNYGYTF.

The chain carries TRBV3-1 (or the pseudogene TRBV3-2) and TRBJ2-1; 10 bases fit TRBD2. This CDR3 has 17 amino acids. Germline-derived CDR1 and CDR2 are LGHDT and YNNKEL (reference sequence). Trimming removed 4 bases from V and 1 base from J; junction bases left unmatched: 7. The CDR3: CASSPASGGMSYNEQFF. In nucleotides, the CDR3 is TGTGCCAGCAGCCCGGCTAGCGGGGGTATGTCCTACAATGAGCAGTTCTTC.

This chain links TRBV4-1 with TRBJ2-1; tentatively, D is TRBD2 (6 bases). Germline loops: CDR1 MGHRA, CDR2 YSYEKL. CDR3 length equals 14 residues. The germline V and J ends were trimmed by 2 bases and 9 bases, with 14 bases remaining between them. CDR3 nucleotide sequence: TGCGCCAGCAGCCAACACGGGACTCCTAGTGAGCAGTTCTTC. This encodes CASSQHGTPSEQFF.

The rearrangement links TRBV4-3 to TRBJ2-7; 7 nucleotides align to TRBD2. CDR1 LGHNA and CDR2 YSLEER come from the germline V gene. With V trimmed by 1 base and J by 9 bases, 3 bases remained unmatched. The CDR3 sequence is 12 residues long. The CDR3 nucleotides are TGCGCCAGCAGCCAAGGCGGGAGTCGGCAGTACTTC. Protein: CASSQGGSRQYF.

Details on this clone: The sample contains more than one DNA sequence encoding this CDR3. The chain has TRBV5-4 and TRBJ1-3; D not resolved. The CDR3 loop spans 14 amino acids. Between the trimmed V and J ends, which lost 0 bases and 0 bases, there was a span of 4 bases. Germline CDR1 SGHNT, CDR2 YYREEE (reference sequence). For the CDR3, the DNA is TGTGCCAGCAGCTTGGGCGGCTCTGGAAACACCATATATTTT. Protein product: CASSLGGSGNTIYF.

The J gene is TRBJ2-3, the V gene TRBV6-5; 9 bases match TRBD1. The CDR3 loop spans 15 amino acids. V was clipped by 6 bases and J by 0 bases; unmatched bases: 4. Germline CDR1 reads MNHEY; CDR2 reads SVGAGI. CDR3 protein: CASRMGQGSTDTQYF. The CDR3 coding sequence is TGTGCCAGCAGGATGGGACAGGGAAGCACAGATACGCAGTATTTT.

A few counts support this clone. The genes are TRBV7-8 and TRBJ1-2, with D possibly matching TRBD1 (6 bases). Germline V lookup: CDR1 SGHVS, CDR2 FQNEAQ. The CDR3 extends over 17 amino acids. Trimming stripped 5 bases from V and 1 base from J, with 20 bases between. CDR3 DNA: TGTGCCAGCAGCCCCGCCCTCCGGGACACCCTTAACTATGGCTACACCTTC. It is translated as CASSPALRDTLNYGYTF.

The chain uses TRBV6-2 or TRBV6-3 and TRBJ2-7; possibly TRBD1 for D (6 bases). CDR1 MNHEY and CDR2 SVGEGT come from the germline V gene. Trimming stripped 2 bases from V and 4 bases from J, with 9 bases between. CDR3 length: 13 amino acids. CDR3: CASSYDRLYEQYF. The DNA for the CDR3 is TGTGCCAGCAGTTACGACAGGCTGTACGAGCAGTACTTC.